This T cell receptor (beta chain) originates from a study of graft-versus-host responses after intestinal transplantation. Clones were read by immunoSEQ multiplex PCR, and TCRdb kept only the in-frame ones, dropping some. The sample has approximately 82,000 clones, approximately 92% seen once. The CDR3 consists of 18 residues. V shed 5 bases, J shed 0 bases, and the junction held 15 bases outside the gene matches. Germline CDR1 is MDHEN and CDR2 is SYDVKM. A word on this clone: Antigen: not known.

The source of this sequence is a human donor who was the organ donor for an intestinal transplant. The rearrangement joins TRBV28 to TRBJ2-7; 8 nucleotides align to TRBD2. The sequencing used unstimulated CD8+ T cells sorted from spleen or lymph node cells, collected before transplant. CDR3: CASSSTELGREDSYEQYF. CDR3 DNA sequence: TGTGCCAGCAGTAGCACTGAACTTGGGCGGGAGGACTCCTACGAGCAGTACTTC. The full variable domain, completed using reference TRBV28 and TRBJ2-7, is DVKVTQSSRYLVKRTGEKVFLECVQDMDHENMFWYRQDPGLGLRLIYFSYDVKMKEKGDIPEGYSVSREKKERFSLILESASTNQTSMYLCASSSTELGREDSYEQYFGPGTRLTVT.